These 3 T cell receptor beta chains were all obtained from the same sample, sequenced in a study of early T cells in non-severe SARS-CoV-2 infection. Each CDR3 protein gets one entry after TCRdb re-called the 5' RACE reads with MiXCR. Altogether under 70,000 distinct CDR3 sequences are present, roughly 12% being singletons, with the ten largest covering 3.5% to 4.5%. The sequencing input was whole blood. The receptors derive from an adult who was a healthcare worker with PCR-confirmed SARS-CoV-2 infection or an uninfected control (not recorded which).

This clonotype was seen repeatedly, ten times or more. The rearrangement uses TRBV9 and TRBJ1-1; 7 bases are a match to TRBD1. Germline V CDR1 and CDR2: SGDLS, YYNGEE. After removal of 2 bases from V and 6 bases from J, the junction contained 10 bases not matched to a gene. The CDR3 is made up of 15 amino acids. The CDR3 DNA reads TGTGCCAGCAGCGTTTGGACAGGCCGTTCCCCTGAAGCTTTCTTT. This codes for CASSVWTGRSPEAFF.

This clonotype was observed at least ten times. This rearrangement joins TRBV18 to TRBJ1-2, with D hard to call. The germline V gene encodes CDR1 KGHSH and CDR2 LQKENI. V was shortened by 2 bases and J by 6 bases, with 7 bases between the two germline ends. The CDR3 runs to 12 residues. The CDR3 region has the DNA TGTGCCAGCTCACCAAGGGTAAATGGCTACACCTTC. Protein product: CASSPRVNGYTF.

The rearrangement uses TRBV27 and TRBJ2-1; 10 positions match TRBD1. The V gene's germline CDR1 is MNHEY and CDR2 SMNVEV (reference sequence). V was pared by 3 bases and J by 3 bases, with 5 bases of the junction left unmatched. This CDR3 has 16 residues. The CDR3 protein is CASSFSGTGDYNEQFF. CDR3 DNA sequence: TGTGCCAGCAGTTTCTCCGGGACAGGGGACTACAATGAGCAGTTCTTC.